The clone carrying this TCR beta chain was seen only once. Its cognate antigen is unknown. These data come from a study of shared clonotypes between healthy human individuals. Overall study results and limits: Across subsets, estimated richness was generally greater for naive than for memory populations. Expectations were that clonotype sharing among donors would be affected by sequencing depth.

V was pared by 4 bases and J by 4 bases, with 10 bases of the junction left unmatched. The CDR3 runs 18 residues. CDR1 is SGHVS and CDR2 is FQNEAQ in the germline V gene. Generated by immunoSEQ multiplex PCR, the TCRdb table keeps only in-frame clones and is missing some. The profile shows 1.6 million or so clones, approximately 98.5% of them singletons. The TCR originated in a man aged 25 to 45 in good health. The source material was naive CD4+ T cells sorted from blood. Subset indicated: CD45RA+ positively selected. The chain is built from TRBV7-8 and TRBJ2-3, with TRBD2 identical over 14 bases. The CDR3 loop reads CASSSPGLAGVLADTQYF. The CDR3 DNA reads as TGTGCCAGCAGCTCCCCGGGACTAGCGGGAGTCCTTGCAGATACGCAGTATTTT.